What follows describes a single T cell receptor beta chain. The antigen is unknown. Sample time point: week 11, during vaccination. Vaccinated patients received 300 ug of mutant IDH1 20-mer peptide per dose, with topical imiquimod. Tumors from donors were new WHO grade 3 or 4 IDH1-mutant astrocytomas with ATRX loss. The sample originates from a study of a mutant IDH1 vaccine in newly diagnosed glioma. Study overall: Patients in the study were vaccinated eight times, receiving shots in weeks 1, 3, 5, 7, 11, 15, 19 and 23.

The repertoire was sequenced with immunoSEQ multiplex PCR; TCRdb's copy has only in-frame clones and lacks some. The table shows about 66,000 clones, with roughly 83% occurring only once. The clonotype originates from a woman aged 50 to 65 with glioma. The specimen was PBMCs, collected from a glioma patient whose treatment included an IDH1 peptide vaccine.

CDR3 DNA: TGCAGCGTTGAACGAGCTAGACAGGGACTATCCTACGAGCAGTACTTC. Amino acid sequence: CSVERARQGLSYEQYF. The rearrangement uses TRBV29-1 and TRBJ2-7; D is perhaps TRBD1 or TRBD2 (7 bases each). Per the germline V gene, CDR1 is SQVTM and CDR2 is ANQGSEA. CDR3 length: 16 amino acids. V shed 2 bases and J shed 1 base, with 18 bases lying between them.